One and the same sample provided the 9 T cell receptor beta chains below, sequenced in a study of shared clonotypes between healthy human individuals. Using immunoSEQ multiplex PCR, the repertoire was profiled, and TCRdb retains in-frame clones only, with some absent. The sample contains about 460,000 clones, roughly four fifths of which appear only once. The specimen sequenced was PBMCs. The origin of the receptors is a woman aged 40 to 50 in good health. Some clones in this sample may be carry-over from other donors' samples.

This chain uses TRBV7-9 with TRBJ2-7, with 7 bases fitting TRBD2. V was pared by 5 bases and J by 7 bases, with 11 bases of the junction left unmatched. The CDR3 spans 14 residues. Germline loops: CDR1 SEHNR, CDR2 FQNEAQ (reference sequence). The CDR3 DNA sequence: TGTGCCAGCAGCCGAGGAGCGGGGAGGGGAGAGCAGTACTTC. This sequence encodes CASSRGAGRGEQYF.

The chain is built from TRBV5-1 and TRBJ2-7; D remains unclear. The CDR3 sequence is 16 residues long. Germline lookup yields CDR1 SGHRS and CDR2 YFSETQ. V lost 0 bases and J lost 0, with 13 bases in between. In nucleotides, the CDR3 is TGCGCCAGCAGCTTGGGTATCGCCCCGGGCTCCTACGAGCAGTACTTC. Protein product: CASSLGIAPGSYEQYF.

Concerning this clone: This may come from a read error, since a much larger clone is one base off. The J gene is TRBJ1-2, the V gene TRBV29-1; D is uncertain. CDR1 and CDR2 (germline): SQVTM, ANQGSEA. This CDR3 contains 11 residues. V lost 7 bases and J lost 6, with 12 bases in between. The CDR3 loop reads CSESPNHGYTF. The CDR3 DNA reads TGCAGCGAGTCCCCAAACCATGGCTACACCTTC.

The rearrangement uses TRBV30 and TRBJ1-1; perhaps TRBD1 as D (5 bases). The CDR3 has 14 amino acids. The V and J ends lost 2 bases and 0 bases respectively, with 10 bases between them. The germline V gene encodes CDR1 GTSNPN and CDR2 SVGIG (reference sequence). This chain's CDR3 is CAWSRGEMNTEAFF. Here the CDR3 DNA reads TGTGCCTGGAGTCGGGGGGAGATGAACACTGAAGCTTTCTTT.

Only a few counts were recorded for this clone. This rearrangement joins TRBV10-3 to TRBJ2-2; 9 nucleotides line up with TRBD2. The J segment lost 2 bases and the V segment lost 6 bases, leaving 4 bases of the junction unmatched. Germline CDR1 ENHRY, CDR2 SYGVKD. The CDR3 contains 15 residues. CDR3: CAISLAGFNTGELFF. In nucleotides, the CDR3 is TGTGCCATCAGCCTAGCGGGGTTCAACACCGGGGAGCTGTTTTTT.

The V call is TRBV5-1, the J call TRBJ2-1; D gene ambiguous. Trimming pared 4 bases from V and 0 bases from J, leaving 8 bases between. The CDR3 consists of 14 residues. CDR1 is SGHRS and CDR2 is YFSETQ in the germline V gene. CDR3 residues: CASSSQSSYNEQFF. DNA of the CDR3: TGCGCCAGCAGCAGTCAGAGCTCCTACAATGAGCAGTTCTTC.

The chain carries TRBV7-2 and TRBJ1-3; 7 positions match TRBD1. After removal of 5 bases from V and 0 bases from J, the junction contained 4 bases not matched to a gene. CDR3 size: 15 residues. CDR1 is SGHTA and CDR2 is FQGNSA in the germline V gene. The CDR3 is CASSRDRVSGNTIYF. CDR3 coding DNA: TGTGCCAGCAGCCGCGACAGGGTCTCTGGAAACACCATATATTTT.

This clone showed up just a few times. This rearrangement joins TRBV10-2 to TRBJ2-1; D is perhaps TRBD2 (5 bases). The CDR3 spans 13 residues. Germline V gives CDR1 WSHSY, CDR2 SAAADI. V gave up 0 bases and J gave up 14 bases, with 14 bases separating them. CDR3: CASSESREATKFF. In DNA, the CDR3 is TGCGCCAGCAGTGAGTCGAGGGAAGCGACAAAGTTCTTC.

The chain joins TRBV5-1 to TRBJ2-1; D might be TRBD2 (5 bases). The V end lost 0 bases, the J end lost 0 bases, and 7 bases lay between the germline ends. Germline CDR1 is SGHRS and CDR2 is YFSETQ. The CDR3 is 15 residues long. This CDR3 is CASSLVGSSYNEQFF. CDR3 nucleotide sequence: TGCGCCAGCAGCTTGGTGGGGAGCTCCTACAATGAGCAGTTCTTC.